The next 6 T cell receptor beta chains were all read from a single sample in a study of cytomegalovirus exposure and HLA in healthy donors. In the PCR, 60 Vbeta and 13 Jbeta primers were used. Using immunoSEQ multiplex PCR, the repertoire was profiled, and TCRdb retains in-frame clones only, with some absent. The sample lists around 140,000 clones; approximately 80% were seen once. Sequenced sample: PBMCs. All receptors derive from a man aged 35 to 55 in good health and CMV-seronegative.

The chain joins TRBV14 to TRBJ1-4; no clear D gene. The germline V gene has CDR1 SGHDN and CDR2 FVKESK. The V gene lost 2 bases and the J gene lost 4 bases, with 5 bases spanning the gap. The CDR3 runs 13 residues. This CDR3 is CASSQQFNEKLFF. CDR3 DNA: TGTGCCAGCAGCCAACAGTTTAATGAAAAACTGTTTTTT.

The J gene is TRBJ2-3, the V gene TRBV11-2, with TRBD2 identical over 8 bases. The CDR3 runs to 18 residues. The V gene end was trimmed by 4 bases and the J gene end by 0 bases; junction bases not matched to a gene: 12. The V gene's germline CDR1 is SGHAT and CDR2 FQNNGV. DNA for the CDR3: TGTGCCAGCAGCTCACGGGAGGGCCTCGTCCGAAGCACAGATACGCAGTATTTT. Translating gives CASSSREGLVRSTDTQYF.

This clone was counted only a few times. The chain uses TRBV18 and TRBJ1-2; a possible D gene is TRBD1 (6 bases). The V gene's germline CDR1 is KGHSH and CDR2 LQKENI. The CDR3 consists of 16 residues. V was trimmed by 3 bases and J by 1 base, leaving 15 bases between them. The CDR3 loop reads CASSPLGQPFNYGYTF. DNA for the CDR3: TGTGCCAGCTCACCCCTAGGACAGCCTTTTAACTATGGCTACACCTTC.

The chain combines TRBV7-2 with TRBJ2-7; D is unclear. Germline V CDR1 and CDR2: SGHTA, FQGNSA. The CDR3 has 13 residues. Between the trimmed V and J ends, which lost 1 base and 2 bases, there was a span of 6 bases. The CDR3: CASSLGIAYEQYF. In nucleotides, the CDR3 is TGTGCCAGCAGCTTAGGTATAGCCTACGAGCAGTACTTC.

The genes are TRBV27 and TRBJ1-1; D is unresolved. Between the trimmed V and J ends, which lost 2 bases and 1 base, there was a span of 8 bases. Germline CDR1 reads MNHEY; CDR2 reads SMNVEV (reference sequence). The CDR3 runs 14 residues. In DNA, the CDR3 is TGTGCCAGCAGTTTACTCCCAGGGAACACTGAAGCTTTCTTT. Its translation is CASSLLPGNTEAFF.

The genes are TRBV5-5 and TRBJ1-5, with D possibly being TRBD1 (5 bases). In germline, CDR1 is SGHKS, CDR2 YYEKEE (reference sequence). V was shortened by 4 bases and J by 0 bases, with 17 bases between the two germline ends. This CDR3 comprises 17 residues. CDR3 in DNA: TGTGCCAGCAGCCGGAACCCACAGGACAATAGCAATCAGCCCCAGCATTTT. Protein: CASSRNPQDNSNQPQHF.